The rows below give T cell receptor beta chains drawn from one sample of a study of cytomegalovirus exposure and HLA in healthy donors. Method: immunoSEQ multiplex PCR; TCRdb's copy keeps in-frame clones and lacks some. Among 150,000 to 200,000 clones listed, more than 80% were seen once. The material sequenced was PBMCs. The receptors originated from a woman aged 18 to 35 in good health and CMV-seropositive. Each CDR3 is given with its conserved first and last residue. The order of the fields is D gene, J gene, clone size, V gene, CDR3 protein, CDR3 DNA. D genes are given only for firm matches. The size of a clone is reported for some rows only, either as once, few or many, or as a class for expanded clones.

>TRBD1|TRBJ1-5|-|TRBV27
CASREKGQGLNQPQHF
TGTGCCAGTCGGGAAAAGGGACAGGGATTGAATCAGCCCCAGCATTTT
>-|TRBJ2-1|-|TRBV5-1
CASSPGLLAQRINEQFF
TGCGCCAGCAGCCCCGGGTTACTAGCCCAAAGGATAAATGAGCAGTTCTTC
>TRBD1|TRBJ2-3|-|TRBV28
CASSLRQGAGDTQYF
TGTGCCAGCAGTTTACGACAGGGGGCTGGAGATACGCAGTATTTT
>-|TRBJ1-3|-|TRBV4-1
CASSWTGRGSGNTIYF
TGCGCCAGCAGCTGGACGGGTCGGGGGTCTGGAAACACCATATATTTT
>-|TRBJ1-2|-|TRBV6-4
CASSDRQLGYTF
TGTGCCAGCAGTGACAGACAGCTAGGCTACACCTTC
>TRBD1|TRBJ1-4|once|TRBV2
CASRRRTGAGEKLFF
TGTGCCAGCAGAAGGAGGACAGGGGCGGGAGAAAAACTGTTTTTT
>-|TRBJ1-2|-|TRBV19
CASSEGDYGYTF
TGTGCCAGTAGTGAGGGGGACTATGGCTACACCTTC
>TRBD1|TRBJ1-3|-|TRBV19
CASSAPGQGSGNTIYF
TGTGCCAGTAGTGCTCCGGGACAGGGCTCGGGAAACACCATATATTTT
>-|TRBJ1-3|-|TRBV7-6
CASSLVSDGAPGNTIYF
TGTGCCAGCAGCTTAGTTAGTGACGGAGCCCCCGGAAACACCATATATTTT
>TRBD1|TRBJ2-7|-|TRBV6-6
CASSYSGTGPSEQYF
TGTGCCAGCAGTTACTCCGGGACAGGACCAAGCGAGCAGTACTTC
>TRBD2|TRBJ2-2|-|TRBV27
CASSLIAGPVTGELFF
TGTGCCAGCAGTTTAATAGCGGGGCCTGTCACCGGGGAGCTGTTTTTT
>TRBD1|TRBJ2-7|-|TRBV5-1
CASSWGQGRYEQYF
TGCGCCAGCAGCTGGGGACAGGGGCGCTACGAGCAGTACTTC
>TRBD1|TRBJ1-2|-|TRBV2
CASRTRTGANYGYTF
TGTGCCAGCAGGACTCGGACAGGAGCTAACTATGGCTACACCTTC
>-|TRBJ1-6|-|TRBV5-8
CASSYGNLTVYNSPLHF
TGTGCCAGCAGCTACGGGAATCTAACGGTCTATAATTCACCCCTCCACTTT
>TRBD2|TRBJ2-5|-|TRBV2
CASSELAGGPETQYF
TGTGCCAGCAGTGAATTAGCGGGGGGGCCAGAGACCCAGTACTTC
>-|TRBJ1-4|-|TRBV7-9
CASTRGEGEKLFF
TGTGCCAGCACACGGGGGGAAGGGGAAAAACTGTTTTTT
>TRBD1|TRBJ2-4|-|TRBV11-3
CASSTRQGALYF
TGTGCCAGCAGCACGCGACAGGGGGCTTTGTACTTC
>TRBD2|TRBJ2-1|-|TRBV6-5
CASRDLAGGFNEQFF
TGTGCCAGCAGGGATCTAGCGGGGGGGTTCAATGAGCAGTTCTTC
>-|TRBJ1-1|-|TRBV4-1
CASSQVAPGHNTEAFF
TGCGCCAGCAGCCAAGTTGCCCCGGGACACAACACTGAAGCTTTCTTT
>-|TRBJ2-3|once|TRBV4-2
CASSQDDYTDTQYF
TGTGCCAGCAGCCAAGATGACTACACAGATACGCAGTATTTT
>-|TRBJ2-7|-|TRBV30
CAWVRDNSYEQYF
TGTGCCTGGGTCCGGGACAACTCCTACGAGCAGTACTTC
>-|TRBJ2-1|-|TRBV7-9
CASSLFSNPNEQFF
TGTGCCAGCAGCTTGTTCAGTAATCCCAATGAGCAGTTCTTC
>TRBD1|TRBJ2-7|once|TRBV11-2
CASGDSRYEQYF
TGTGCCAGCGGGGACAGTCGCTACGAGCAGTACTTC
>-|TRBJ1-2|-|TRBV10-3
CATHMRGDGYTF
TGTGCCACTCACATGCGGGGGGATGGCTACACCTTC
>-|TRBJ1-5|-|TRBV19
CASSKGEYSNQPQHF
TGTGCCAGTTCCAAGGGGGAGTATAGCAATCAGCCCCAGCATTTT
>-|TRBJ2-3|-|TRBV28
CAISTRGEPFNTDTQYF
TGTGCCATAAGCACCAGGGGGGAACCTTTTAACACAGATACGCAGTATTTT
>TRBD1|TRBJ1-5|once|TRBV10-3
CAISEGDRDQPQHF
TGTGCCATCAGTGAAGGGGACAGAGATCAGCCCCAGCATTTT
>-|TRBJ1-1|-|TRBV7-9
CASSARRVGAANTEAFF
TGTGCCAGCAGCGCACGGCGAGTGGGCGCAGCGAACACTGAAGCTTTCTTT